These T cell receptor beta chains were read from a single sample in a study of CD4 T cells in relation to SARS-CoV-2 and coronaviruses. Assay used: immunoSEQ multiplex PCR; TCRdb lists only in-frame clones, some missing. The table records more than 20,000 clones, about 70% of them present only once. These receptors' antigens are unknown. The specimen sequenced was CD4+ T cells from PBMCs, cultured in vitro. The origin of the receptors is a human donor in good health. CDR3s leave out the opening cysteine and the closing phenylalanine or tryptophan. D genes are given only for firm matches.

v_gene,d_gene,len,CDR3aa
TRBV12-3/TRBV12-4,TRBD1,9,ASRGDRGEF
TRBV6-2/TRBV6-3,NA,14,ASSARLGVGVETQY
TRBV7-8,TRBD1,11,ATRDRERYEQY
TRBV5-1,NA,13,ASSVRGSGANVLT
TRBV4-2,TRBD2,15,ASSQGLAGPSTDTQY
TRBV23-1,TRBD2,16,ASSLKDTGTSGSYEQY
TRBV3-1/TRBV3-2,NA,11,ASSRDFSYEQY
TRBV10-2,NA,10,ASSGLQETQY
TRBV7-2,TRBD2,17,ASSLVWEKREGWGDTQY
TRBV6-5,NA,13,ASSYRYTMNTEAF
TRBV3-1/TRBV3-2,NA,12,ASSQDLSGNTIY
TRBV4-2,NA,13,ASSQNGLDFDEQF
TRBV19,TRBD1,11,ASSRTGNNEQY
TRBV27,TRBD1,11,ASSRTGSYGYT
TRBV6-5,NA,13,AIKGGAAGANVLT
TRBV2,NA,11,ASSIPGVQPQH
TRBV7-9,NA,13,ASRGREAGQETQY
TRBV2,NA,12,ASSVRSRGTEAF
TRBV4-3,TRBD1,13,ASSQGYRGYTEAF
TRBV7-9,TRBD1,13,ASSEGGAGTDTQY
TRBV2,NA,12,ASSLRVGNEKLF
TRBV6-2/TRBV6-3,NA,12,ASSYYGENTEAF
TRBV4-1,NA,15,ASSRYSPGRSGYGYT
TRBV9,NA,12,ASSARTDRAEAF
TRBV11-2,NA,12,ASSLRGLGEKLF
TRBV6-5,TRBD2,12,ASSPGTSPVEQF
TRBV11-3,NA,13,ASSLGTSRHNEQF
TRBV5-1,TRBD1,13,ASSSRDRERNEQF
TRBV5-6,TRBD1,12,ASSSGQGGRGAF
TRBV3-1/TRBV3-2,NA,10,ASGTLNYEQY
TRBV19,NA,11,ASSKTAQETQY
TRBV5-1,TRBD1,12,ASSQQGGNEKLF
TRBV11-2,NA,13,ASSLSGGDLYGYT
TRBV5-1,TRBD2,13,ASSASLGGVNEQF
TRBV4-1,TRBD1,13,ASSQWTGTKNIQY
TRBV3-1/TRBV3-2,NA,11,ASSQALDEKLF
TRBV11-2,NA,11,ASSPERTDTQY
TRBV10-3,NA,10,AISWETGELF
TRBV4-3,NA,10,ASSQHDTEAF
TRBV9,NA,12,ASSVGLAADTQY
TRBV9,NA,15,ASSVGVGGRTNEKLF
TRBV6-5,NA,11,ASSYGPGNTIY
TRBV5-4,TRBD2,13,ASSSGTSTYNEQF
TRBV5-5,NA,11,ASSPGSSYEQY
TRBV6-6,TRBD1,10,ASRRGQGEAF
TRBV27,TRBD2,13,ASSFYGGLAGEQY